The 10 T cell receptor beta chains in this list originate from one sample, sequenced in a study of T cells in Graves' hyperthyroidism and ophthalmopathy. Amplification yielded TCR beta CDR3 regions, with RNA transcripts as the source. The study used the HTBI primer set for a first-round RT-PCR of the TCR CDR3. One entry per CDR3 protein, called by TCRdb with MiXCR from the multiplex PCR reads. The sample yields a few hundred thousand distinct CDR3 sequences, roughly an eighth seen once. The specimen was blood. Source of these receptors: a woman under 30 with Graves' hyperthyroidism.

This clonotype has a count of ten or more. The chain recombines TRBV14 with TRBJ1-1, with D unclear. Germline values: CDR1 SGHDN, CDR2 FVKESK. V shed 5 bases and J shed 3 bases, with 13 bases lying between them. This CDR3 has 14 amino acids. The CDR3 nucleotides are TGTGCCAGCAGCTCCATTCTCCCCGACACTGAAGCTTTCTTT. Translated: CASSSILPDTEAFF.

This clonotype was seen ten or more times. The chain recombines TRBV7-2 with TRBJ1-5; D ambiguous. The CDR3 totals 14 residues. The germline V and J ends were trimmed by 3 bases and 1 base, with 7 bases remaining between them. Germline-derived CDR1 and CDR2 are SGHTA and FQGNSA. CDR3 loop: CASSLMGSNQPQHF. In nucleotides, the CDR3 is TGTGCCAGCAGCTTGATGGGGAGCAATCAGCCCCAGCATTTT.

This clonotype was seen more than once but under ten times. V and J are TRBV5-4 and TRBJ2-6; 9 bases agree with TRBD1. The germline gives CDR1 SGHNT, CDR2 YYREEE (reference sequence). Trimming removed 4 bases from V and 2 bases from J; junction bases left unmatched: 10. There are 18 residues in the CDR3. CDR3 region: CASSRRQGEVPGANVLTF. The DNA of the CDR3 is TGTGCCAGCAGCAGACGACAGGGGGAGGTCCCTGGGGCCAACGTCCTGACTTTC.

Notes on this clonotype: A much larger clone lies a single base off, so this may be a read error. The J gene is TRBJ2-1, the V gene TRBV7-9, with D hard to call. The CDR3 is 12 residues long. Germline CDR1 is SEHNR and CDR2 is FQNEAQ (reference sequence). CDR3 residues: CAGSLVPDEQFF. The CDR3, as DNA: TGTGCCGGCAGCTTAGTCCCCGATGAGCAGTTCTTC.

The V gene is TRBV19, the J gene TRBJ1-5; D call uncertain. Germline CDR1 reads LNHDA; CDR2 reads SQIVND (reference sequence). This CDR3 spans 13 amino acids. The ends were cut back, 6 bases at V and 3 bases at J, with 9 bases in the middle. CDR3 in DNA: TGTGCCAGTAGCCACAGAGACAATCAGCCCCAGCATTTT. Protein product: CASSHRDNQPQHF.

Regarding this clonotype: A read error may be the cause here, since a much bigger clone is one base away. Because the CDR3 is missing its conserved closing phenylalanine or tryptophan, this is likely a read error. The chain combines TRBV20-1 with TRBJ1-1, with D possibly being TRBD1 (5 bases). The V gene's germline CDR1 is DFQATT and CDR2 SNEGSKA (reference sequence). V was pared by 6 bases and J by 0 bases, with 8 bases between. CDR3 length equals 12 residues. CDR3 in DNA: TGCAGTGCGCCGACAGTGAACACTGAAGCTTTCCTT. Translating it yields CSAPTVNTEAFL.

This clonotype has just a few counts. CDR3 nucleotide sequence: TGTGCCAGCAGCATCAGGCTAGCGGGAGGGCCCATCTACGAGCAGTACTTC. As protein: CASSIRLAGGPIYEQYF. The rearrangement links TRBV7-6 to TRBJ2-7; 12 positions match TRBD2. CDR1 and CDR2 (germline): SGHVS, FNYEAQ. This CDR3 has 17 residues. V lost 5 bases and J lost 3; bases outside the gene matches: 11.

The table lists this clonotype with many counts. The chain recombines TRBV14 with TRBJ1-2; 7 nucleotides align to TRBD1. Germline CDR1 reads SGHDN; CDR2 reads FVKESK. The J segment lost 0 bases and the V segment lost 1 base, leaving 2 bases of the junction unmatched. The CDR3 spans 15 residues. The CDR3 sequence is CASSQAGTANYGYTF. In DNA, the CDR3 is TGTGCCAGCAGCCAAGCCGGGACAGCTAACTATGGCTACACCTTC.

This clonotype was recorded at least ten times. The rearrangement joins TRBV28 to TRBJ1-4; D is unclear. V dropped 6 bases and J dropped 14 bases, with 19 bases sitting between them. CDR3 length equals 13 residues. Germline V gene lookup returns CDR1 MDHEN and CDR2 SYDVKM. CDR3 sequence: CASRRQATLGLFF. The DNA for the CDR3 is TGTGCCAGCAGGCGGCAGGCTACCTTGGGCCTGTTTTTT.

This clonotype was observed a few times. The CDR3, as DNA: TGCAGCGTTGAAGGAGAGTATTCCTACGAGCAGTACTTC. Protein product: CSVEGEYSYEQYF. The V call is TRBV29-1, the J call TRBJ2-7; D gene ambiguous. Germline values: CDR1 SQVTM, CDR2 ANQGSEA. V was pared by 1 base and J by 1 base, with 8 bases between. The CDR3 extends over 13 amino acids.